This entry lists 28 T cell receptor beta chains sequenced from one sample in a study of blood T cell repertoires in COVID-19. Generated by immunoSEQ multiplex PCR, the TCRdb table keeps only in-frame clones and is missing some. This table holds 55,000 to 70,000 clones, roughly 82% found once. Sequenced sample: peripheral blood. The receptors were gathered from a woman in her sixties or seventies with acute or convalescent COVID-19.

The chain links TRBV4-3 to TRBJ1-1, with D unclear. Trimming shortened V by 1 base and J by 3 bases, and 9 bases separated the two germline ends. Germline V lookup: CDR1 LGHNA, CDR2 YSLEER. This CDR3 is 14 amino acids long. CDR3 nucleotide sequence: TGCGCCAGCAGCCAAGTCACCGGAGACACTGAAGCTTTCTTT. Protein sequence: CASSQVTGDTEAFF.

The chain recombines TRBV7-8 with TRBJ1-5; a weak D match, TRBD1 (5 bases). CDR3 length: 13 amino acids. Germline loops: CDR1 SGHVS, CDR2 FQNEAQ. Between the trimmed V and J ends, which lost 3 bases and 5 bases, there was a span of 8 bases. CDR3 residues: CASSFDRYQPQHF. CDR3 nucleotides: TGTGCCAGCAGCTTCGACAGATATCAGCCCCAGCATTTT.

V is TRBV11-2 and J is TRBJ2-3, with 7 bases that match TRBD2. CDR3 length: 17 residues. Germline V gene sequence: CDR1 SGHAT, CDR2 FQNNGV. V was clipped by 5 bases and J by 4 bases; unmatched bases: 15. The CDR3 sequence is CASSTQYTSDVPDTQYF. CDR3 nucleotides: TGTGCCAGCAGCACTCAGTATACTAGCGACGTTCCAGATACGCAGTATTTT.

Concerning this clone itself: Different DNA sequences within this sample yield the same CDR3. The V gene is TRBV5-1, the J gene TRBJ1-1; D is unresolved. The V gene's germline CDR1 is SGHRS and CDR2 YFSETQ. The V end lost 0 bases, the J end lost 1 base, and 4 bases lay between the germline ends. CDR3 length equals 13 residues. The CDR3 here is CASSLDRNTEAFF. CDR3 nucleotides: TGCGCCAGCAGCTTGGACAGGAACACTGAAGCTTTCTTT.

The V and J genes are TRBV9 and TRBJ2-3; perhaps TRBD2 as D (6 bases). The CDR3 contains 15 residues. The V and J ends lost 1 base and 4 bases respectively, with 13 bases between them. CDR1 is SGDLS, CDR2 YYNGEE, per germline. In nucleotides, the CDR3 is TGTGCCAGCAGCGTAACGGGCGGGACCCCAGATACGCAGTATTTT. Protein product: CASSVTGGTPDTQYF.

The chain has TRBV7-8 and TRBJ2-1; no definite D call. Germline CDR1 reads SGHVS; CDR2 reads FQNEAQ. The CDR3 spans 14 residues. Trimming shortened V by 5 bases and J by 5 bases, and 13 bases separated the two germline ends. CDR3: CASSLGGLDNEQFF. The CDR3 coding sequence is TGTGCCAGCAGCCTTGGCGGTCTAGACAATGAGCAGTTCTTC.

V and J are TRBV11-3 and TRBJ2-2; 10 bases fit TRBD2. CDR1 is SGHNT, CDR2 YENEEA, per germline. This CDR3 comprises 16 residues. The trim removed 5 bases at V and 3 bases at J, leaving 6 bases unmatched. The CDR3 bases are TGTGCCAGCAGCCCGAGCGGGGGGGCACACACCGGGGAGCTGTTTTTT. It yields the protein CASSPSGGAHTGELFF.

The chain combines TRBV7-9 with TRBJ2-3; TRBD2 matches 13 bases. The CDR3 length is 15 residues. Germline CDR1 SEHNR, CDR2 FQNEAQ (reference sequence). V was pared by 5 bases and J by 10 bases, with 9 bases of the junction left unmatched. The CDR3, as DNA: TGTGCCAGCAGCCGGACTAGCGGGGGCCATTGGGCGCAGTATTTT. Translated: CASSRTSGGHWAQYF.

The CDR3 loop is CASGLARGGTDTQYF. The CDR3 DNA reads TGTGCCAGCGGGTTGGCGCGGGGGGGCACAGATACGCAGTATTTT. V usage is TRBV3-1 (or the pseudogene TRBV3-2) and J usage is TRBJ2-3; 8 nucleotides match TRBD2. Per the germline V gene, CDR1 is LGHDT and CDR2 is YNNKEL (reference sequence). Trimming took 8 bases from V and 1 from J; bases not matched to a gene: 8. CDR3 size: 15 residues.

J is TRBJ1-6 and V is TRBV6-2 or TRBV6-3; possibly TRBD1 for D (5 bases). Germline V gives CDR1 MNHEY, CDR2 SVGEGT. CDR3 length equals 19 residues. Between the trimmed V and J ends, which lost 0 bases and 0 bases, there was a span of 15 bases. This CDR3 is CASSYSGLLESSYNSPLHF. Written as DNA, the CDR3 is TGTGCCAGCAGTTACTCGGGACTGCTCGAGAGCTCCTATAATTCACCCCTCCACTTT.

This chain links TRBV5-6 with TRBJ1-3; possible D gene TRBD1, 5 bases. Trimming left V 1 base short and J 7 bases short, with 18 bases between. CDR1 is SGHDT and CDR2 is YYEEEE in the germline V gene. CDR3 size: 16 residues. CDR3 residues: CASSLRPGSGWNTIYF. Written as DNA, the CDR3 is TGTGCCAGCAGCTTGAGGCCCGGGTCAGGGTGGAACACCATATATTTT.

The CDR3 loop is CASSLRTGLNEQYF. As DNA, the CDR3 is TGTGCCAGCAGCTTACGGACAGGGCTAAACGAGCAGTACTTC. This chain joins TRBV5-4 and TRBJ2-7, with 8 bases aligning to TRBD1. J was trimmed by 5 bases and V by 2 bases; bases with no gene match: 6. This CDR3 comprises 14 residues. Germline V gives CDR1 SGHNT, CDR2 YYREEE (reference sequence). The whole variable domain, remainder taken from reference TRBV5-4 and TRBJ2-7, is ETGVTQSPTHLIKTRGQQVTLRCSSQSGHNTVSWYQQALGQGPQFIFQYYREEENGRGNFPPRFSGLQFPNYSSELNVNALELDDSALYLCASSLRTGLNEQYFGPGTRLTVT.

The chain links TRBV3-1 (or the pseudogene TRBV3-2) to TRBJ2-7, with 12 positions matching TRBD2. V trimming: 4 bases; J trimming: 0 bases; junction bases outside the gene matches: 1. The CDR3 extends over 15 amino acids. CDR1 is LGHDT, CDR2 YNNKEL, per germline (reference sequence). The CDR3 protein is CASSRGLAGSYEQYF. In DNA, the CDR3 is TGTGCCAGCAGCCGGGGACTAGCGGGCTCCTACGAGCAGTACTTC.

CDR3 in amino acids: CASRYREDYGYTF. In nucleotides, the CDR3 is TGTGCCAGCAGATACAGGGAGGACTATGGCTACACCTTC. The chain combines TRBV6-5 with TRBJ1-2; D may be TRBD1 (6 bases). The CDR3 loop spans 13 amino acids. Germline CDR1 MNHEY, CDR2 SVGAGI. V lost 6 bases, J lost 3 bases, and 11 bases lay in between.

J is TRBJ1-1 and V is TRBV19; TRBD1 matches 9 bases. V was pared by 6 bases and J by 4 bases, with 6 bases of the junction left unmatched. The CDR3 is 14 residues long. Germline V CDR1 and CDR2: LNHDA, SQIVND (reference sequence). The CDR3, as DNA: TGTGCCAGTAGACAGGGGGCATTCGGCACTGAAGCTTTCTTT. Its translation is CASRQGAFGTEAFF. Supplemented by reference TRBV19 and TRBJ1-1, the full variable domain reads DGGITQSPKYLFRKEGQNVTLSCEQNLNHDAMYWYRQDPGQGLRLIYYSQIVNDFQKGDIAEGYSVSREKKESFPLTVTSAQKNPTAFYLCASRQGAFGTEAFFGQGTRLTVV.

The table lists this clone with a few counts. The rearrangement uses TRBV7-3 and TRBJ1-1; D may be TRBD1 (5 bases). Trimming left V 2 bases short and J 1 base short, with 5 bases between. This CDR3 contains 13 residues. Looked up from germline, CDR1 is SGHTA and CDR2 is FQGTGA. The CDR3 sequence: CASSLGQNTEAFF. The CDR3 bases are TGTGCCAGCAGCTTAGGACAGAACACTGAAGCTTTCTTT.

The rearrangement links TRBV6-4 to TRBJ2-2; 9 bases align to TRBD1. The V and J ends lost 5 bases and 6 bases, in that order; junction bases with no gene match: 4. This CDR3 has 14 residues. Germline V gene data show CDR1 as MRHNA and CDR2 as SNTAGT. The CDR3 coding sequence is TGTGCCAGCAGTCCGGGACAGGGACCCGGGGAGCTGTTTTTT. Its translation is CASSPGQGPGELFF.

The chain is built from TRBV10-1 and TRBJ1-3; maybe TRBD1 (6 bases). This CDR3 has 15 residues. Trimming cost V 3 bases and J 1 base, with 10 bases left between them. Germline assignment: CDR1 WNHNN and CDR2 SYGVQD (reference sequence). This CDR3 reads CASSDPRGSGNTIYF. Here the CDR3 DNA reads TGCGCCAGCAGTGACCCCAGGGGTTCTGGAAACACCATATATTTT.

CDR3 DNA: TGTGCCAGCAAGAGGACAGGGGGCCAAACTGAAGCTTTCTTT. It encodes CASKRTGGQTEAFF. The gene calls are TRBV6-5 and TRBJ1-1, with TRBD1 matching 11 bases. The germline gives CDR1 MNHEY, CDR2 SVGAGI. The V segment lost 7 bases and the J segment 5 bases; nucleotides outside the gene matches: 6. The CDR3 length is 14 residues.

The V call is TRBV9, the J call TRBJ2-1; 7 bases align to TRBD1. The germline CDR1 and CDR2 sequences are SGDLS and YYNGEE. The length of the CDR3 is 15 residues. After removal of 4 bases from V and 0 bases from J, the junction contained 4 bases not matched to a gene. CDR3 coding DNA: TGTGCCAGCAGCCCTCGGGACAGCTCCTACAATGAGCAGTTCTTC. Protein sequence: CASSPRDSSYNEQFF.

The chain is built from TRBV7-2 and TRBJ2-4, with D possibly matching TRBD2 (7 bases). From germline, CDR1 is SGHTA and CDR2 FQGNSA. This CDR3 comprises 15 residues. V lost 5 bases, J lost 8 bases, and 19 bases lay in between. For the CDR3, the DNA is TGTGCCAGCAGCCGGGGGGCGGGGATGCAAGACATTCAGTACTTC. This codes for CASSRGAGMQDIQYF.

This clone was picked up one time. V and J are TRBV6-2 or TRBV6-3 and TRBJ1-5, with 10 bases identical to TRBD1. Germline CDR1 reads MNHEY; CDR2 reads SVGEGT. CDR3 length: 14 amino acids. The ends lost 6 bases at V and 9 bases at J; junction bases unmatched: 8. CDR3 region: CASSRDRGGWPQHF. Written as DNA, the CDR3 is TGTGCCAGCAGCCGGGACAGGGGAGGGTGGCCCCAGCATTTT.

This chain connects TRBV4-3 to TRBJ2-7, with 9 nucleotides matching TRBD2. This CDR3 has 15 residues. Germline CDR1 and CDR2: LGHNA and YSLEER. The junction had 5 bases not matched to a gene; V was cut back by 1 base and J by 4 bases. The CDR3 region has the DNA TGCGCCAGCAGCCAAGTTCTTAGCGGGGGTTACGAGCAGTACTTC. It specifies CASSQVLSGGYEQYF.

The V gene is TRBV4-3, the J gene TRBJ2-7, with D unclear. The V gene's germline CDR1 is LGHNA and CDR2 YSLEER. The CDR3 consists of 14 residues. The germline V and J ends were trimmed by 1 base and 0 bases, with 7 bases remaining between them. Here the CDR3 DNA reads TGCGCCAGCAGCCAAGTCTTGGCCTCCTACGAGCAGTACTTC. Encoded protein: CASSQVLASYEQYF.

Only a few counts were recorded for this clone. This chain links TRBV4-3 with TRBJ1-2; a possible D gene is TRBD1 (5 bases). Trimming left V 2 bases short and J 9 bases short, with 16 bases between. CDR1 and CDR2 from the germline V gene are LGHNA and YSLEER. The CDR3 has 14 residues. The CDR3 is CASSQQRGEGRYTF. The CDR3 bases are TGCGCCAGCAGCCAACAACGGGGGGAGGGTCGCTACACCTTC.

The V and J genes are TRBV7-3 and TRBJ2-1, with D hard to call. CDR1 and CDR2 (germline): SGHTA, FQGTGA. V was trimmed by 5 bases and J by 5 bases, leaving 13 bases between them. The CDR3 runs to 14 residues. In nucleotides, the CDR3 is TGTGCCAGCAGCCCAGCGAGGCCCGACAATGAGCAGTTCTTC. Translation: CASSPARPDNEQFF. Combining the CDR3 with reference TRBV7-3 and TRBJ2-1 gives the whole variable domain GAGVSQTPSNKVTEKGKYVELRCDPISGHTALYWYRQSLGQGPEFLIYFQGTGAADDSGLPNDRFFAVRPEGSVSTLKIQRTERGDSAVYLCASSPARPDNEQFFGPGTRLTVL.

This clone was observed a few times. The CDR3 DNA follows: TGTGCCAGCAGCCAATCCTCCGGGACTACCAATGAGCAGTTCTTC. Translating gives CASSQSSGTTNEQFF. J is TRBJ2-1 and V is TRBV7-2; 7 nucleotides align to TRBD2. Germline CDR1 is SGHTA and CDR2 is FQGNSA. V lost 5 bases to trimming and J lost 6 bases; unmatched junction nucleotides: 10. CDR3 size: 15 residues. Drawing the rest from reference TRBV7-2 and TRBJ2-1, the complete variable domain is GAGVSQSPSNKVTEKGKDVELRCDPISGHTALYWYRQSLGQGLEFLIYFQGNSAPDKSGLPSDRFSAERTGGSVSTLTIQRTQQEDSAVYLCASSQSSGTTNEQFFGPGTRLTVL.

As regards this clone: At one boundary the junction diverges from the germline segment, which might be a read error. J is TRBJ1-1 and V is TRBV6-2 or TRBV6-3; TRBD1 aligns across 7 bases. The CDR3 spans 12 residues. Per germline, CDR1 MNHEY and CDR2 SVGEGT. The CDR3 loop reads CASSFDRVPHGF. The CDR3 DNA reads TGTGCCAGCAGTTTCGACAGGGTCCCCCATGGCTTT.